This T cell receptor (beta chain) was recovered during a study of blood T cell repertoires in COVID-19. Sequencing was performed with immunoSEQ multiplex PCR; in TCRdb, only in-frame clones are kept and a portion is missing. The repertoire holds under 350,000 clones, with roughly 86% as singletons. CDR1 and CDR2 from the germline V gene are MGHDK and SYGVNS. V trimming: 4 bases; J trimming: 3 bases; junction bases outside the gene matches: 11. The CDR3 spans 17 residues. The V gene is TRBV25-1, the J gene TRBJ2-1; TRBD1 aligns across 8 bases. The TCR was taken from a man aged 65 to 79 with acute or convalescent COVID-19. The sequencing sample was made of peripheral blood. CDR3 protein: CASSGASGTGGYNEQFF. The CDR3 region has the DNA TGTGCCAGCAGTGGCGCATCCGGGACAGGAGGCTACAATGAGCAGTTCTTC.